This T cell receptor beta chain was obtained from a study of cytomegalovirus exposure and HLA in healthy donors. The wider study: Sequencing of 180 million or so T cells in an earlier analysis found 95 million to 120 million unique TCR beta sequences.

Germline values: CDR1 MGHDK, CDR2 SYGVNS. Trimming removed 4 bases from V and 7 bases from J; junction bases left unmatched: 8. This CDR3 has 16 amino acids. Concerning this clone: Its specificity is unknown.

Primers included in the PCR were 60 Vbeta and 13 Jbeta primers. Measured with immunoSEQ multiplex PCR; TCRdb has only the in-frame clones, and not every one. Counted here are 120,000 or so clones, roughly 80% occurring once; the ten biggest clones make up roughly 6.3%. Study results and limitations: Cytomegalovirus association was listed for around 180 TCR beta chains. Association of 16,951 TCR beta sequences with HLA alleles was found at 0.05 false discovery rate in a later analysis. The majority of TCR sequences were rare, yet some public TCRs appeared in many donors.

This sequence was found in a woman aged 40 to 50 in good health and CMV-seronegative. Sequenced material: PBMCs. This chain joins TRBV25-1 and TRBJ2-1, with TRBD1 matching 12 bases. CDR3 bases: TGTGCCAGCAGTGCCCTAGGGACAGGGGGCTTTAATGAGCAGTTCTTC. Its translation is CASSALGTGGFNEQFF.